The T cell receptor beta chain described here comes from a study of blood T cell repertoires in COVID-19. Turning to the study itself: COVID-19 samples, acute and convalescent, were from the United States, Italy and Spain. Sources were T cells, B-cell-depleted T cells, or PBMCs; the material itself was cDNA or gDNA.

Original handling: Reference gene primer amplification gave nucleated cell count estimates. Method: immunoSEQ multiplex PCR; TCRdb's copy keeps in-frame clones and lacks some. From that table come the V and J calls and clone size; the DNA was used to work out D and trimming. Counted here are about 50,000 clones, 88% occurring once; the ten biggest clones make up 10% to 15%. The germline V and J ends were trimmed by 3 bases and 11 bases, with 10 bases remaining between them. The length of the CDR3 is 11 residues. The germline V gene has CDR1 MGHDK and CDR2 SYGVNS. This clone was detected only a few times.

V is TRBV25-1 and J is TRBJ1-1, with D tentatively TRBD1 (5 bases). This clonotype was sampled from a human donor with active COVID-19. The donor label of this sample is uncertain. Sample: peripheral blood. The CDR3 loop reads CASSEVGAAFF. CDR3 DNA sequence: TGTGCCAGCAGTGAGGTTGGGGCGGCTTTCTTT.